This T cell receptor (beta chain) was recovered during a study of blood T cells in healthy people across ages. Alongside a J-beta primer mix, a sample-barcoded 5' primer served in a second PCR lasting roughly 7 to 11 cycles. TCRdb called the 5' RACE reads again in MiXCR, with one record for every CDR3 protein. The sample contains approximately 1,700,000 distinct CDR3 sequences, about two fifths of which appear only once. This CDR3 comprises 16 residues. Germline assignment: CDR1 SGHTA and CDR2 FQGNSA. Germline trimming cut 4 bases from V and 10 bases from J; bases unmatched to any gene: 13. The clonotype was recovered from a human donor in good health. The genes are TRBV7-2 and TRBJ2-1; 10 bases align to TRBD1. What was sequenced was blood. The CDR3 loop is CASSSYFGTGALEQFF. Written as DNA, the CDR3 is TGTGCCAGCAGCTCCTATTTTGGGACAGGGGCTTTGGAGCAGTTCTTC.